This TCR beta chain comes out of a study of T cells after yellow fever vaccination. Study results and limitations: From the bulk population, abundant clonotypes could contaminate and appear within FACS-sorted repertoires. Relatively few clonotypes were ones that appeared in both CD4 and CD8 compartments. By day 5 rather than day 15, the secondary response had peaked, though it was weaker.

For TCR, cDNA came from 5'RACE template switching, which added a universal primer site and UMIs. TCRdb re-called the 5' RACE reads through MiXCR, storing one row per CDR3 protein. The sample has 500,000 to 650,000 distinct CDR3 sequences; about 13% are singletons. This clonotype was observed a handful of times. The antigen is not known. V gave up 0 bases and J gave up 8 bases, with 12 bases separating them. This CDR3 region has 14 residues. Germline assignment: CDR1 SGHRS and CDR2 YFSETQ. The rearrangement links TRBV5-1 to TRBJ2-1; tentatively, D is TRBD1 or TRBD2 (5 bases each). Sequencing was performed on PBMCs, taken on the day of the yellow fever booster vaccination. This receptor was taken from a man aged 25 to 45 who received the YFV17D yellow fever vaccine. The CDR3 coding sequence is TGCGCCAGCAGCTTGGTTAGCGTAGGGGATGAGCAGTTCTTC. Amino acids: CASSLVSVGDEQFF. Variable domain in full (rest from reference TRBV5-1 and TRBJ2-1): KAGVTQTPRYLIKTRGQQVTLSCSPISGHRSVSWYQQTPGQGLQFLFEYFSETQRNKGNFPGRFSGRQFSNSRSEMNVSTLELGDSALYLCASSLVSVGDEQFFGPGTRLTVL.